These T cell receptor beta chains were read from a single sample in a study of cytomegalovirus exposure and HLA in healthy donors. Sequenced by immunoSEQ multiplex PCR; TCRdb stores in-frame clones only, minus some. This table holds tens of thousands of clones, around 8% found once. Sequenced: PBMCs. These receptors were taken from a man aged 50-59 years in good health and CMV-seronegative. CDR3s include the opening cysteine and the closing phenylalanine or tryptophan. D genes are given only for firm matches. Part of the rows lack a size; the others show once, few, many or a class for expanded clones.

>TRBV5-1|-|few|TRBJ1-4
TGCGCCAGCAGCTTGGGACAACTTTTTAATGAAAAACTGTTTTTT
CASSLGQLFNEKLFF
>TRBV7-6|TRBD1|-|TRBJ1-1
TGTGCCAGCAGCCCAGACAGGGACACTGAAGCTTTCTTT
CASSPDRDTEAFF
>TRBV7-2|-|-|TRBJ2-7
TGTGCCAGCAGCTTAGTCGACCATACAATGTTAGTAGCAAGGGGCGAGCAGTACTTC
CASSLVDHTMLVARGEQYF
>TRBV4-3|-|-|TRBJ2-1
TGCGCCAGCAGCCAAGAAGTGGTGAGGGAGCAGTTCTTC
CASSQEVVREQFF
>TRBV14|TRBD1|few|TRBJ2-2
TGTGCCAGCAGCCGAAGCAGGGGGCACACCGGGGAGCTGTTTTTT
CASSRSRGHTGELFF
>TRBV7-8|TRBD2|few|TRBJ2-3
TGTGCCAGCAGCTTACGATTCCGGACTAGCGGAGAGGGGGCAGATACGCAGTATTTT
CASSLRFRTSGEGADTQYF
>TRBV28|-|-|TRBJ2-7
TGTGCCAGCAGTCTGACAGGTTACGAGCAGTACTTC
CASSLTGYEQYF
>TRBV9|-|few|TRBJ1-1
TGTGCCAGCAGCGTAGAGGATAGCAGCACTGAAGCTTTCTTT
CASSVEDSSTEAFF
>TRBV2|TRBD1|-|TRBJ1-2
TGTGCCAGTAGGGGGCTCAACAACTATGGCTACACCTTC
CASRGLNNYGYTF
>TRBV6-5|-|-|TRBJ1-4
TGTGCCAGCAGTTACTCAGGCAGGCTCGCGAATGAAAAACTGTTTTTT
CASSYSGRLANEKLFF
>TRBV6-1|TRBD1|few|TRBJ1-2
TGTGCCAGCAGTGAGGTAACAGGGGGCTCCAACTATGGCTACACCTTC
CASSEVTGGSNYGYTF
>TRBV2|TRBD1|few|TRBJ1-1
TGTGCCAGCACCCCGGGACAGGGGCTGAACACTGAAGCTTTCTTT
CASTPGQGLNTEAFF
>TRBV4-3|TRBD2|few|TRBJ2-1
TGCGCCAGCAGCCAAGGGGACTCGGGAGGGGATGAGCAGTTCTTC
CASSQGDSGGDEQFF
>TRBV9|-|few|TRBJ2-7
TGTGCCAGCAGCGTAGCGGCATCGGGAGAACACGAGCAGTACTTC
CASSVAASGEHEQYF
>TRBV2|TRBD2|-|TRBJ2-7
TGTGCCCCCGCCGGACTAGTTGACTACGAGCAGTACTTC
CAPAGLVDYEQYF
>TRBV7-8|TRBD1|-|TRBJ2-7
TGTGCCAGCAGCCTTTCGGGACAGAAGGCCTACGAGCAGTACTTC
CASSLSGQKAYEQYF
>TRBV15|TRBD2|-|TRBJ2-7
TGTGCCACCAGCTTCCCTAGCGGGAGGACCTCCTACGAGCAGTACTTC
CATSFPSGRTSYEQYF
>TRBV28|-|few|TRBJ1-1
TGTGCCAGCGCTGGACAGACTGAAGCTTTCTTT
CASAGQTEAFF
>TRBV5-6|TRBD1|-|TRBJ2-2
TGTGCCAGCAGCAGGACAGGGGGCGGGGAGCTGTTTTTT
CASSRTGGGELFF
>TRBV27|-|few|TRBJ2-5
TGTGCCAGCAGCCCACTTCAAGAGACCCAGTACTTC
CASSPLQETQYF
>TRBV28|-|-|TRBJ2-3
TGTGCCAGCAGTCCCCCCGGCACAGATACGCAGTATTTT
CASSPPGTDTQYF
>TRBV2|TRBD1|-|TRBJ2-7
TGTGCCAGCAGTGAACAGGGGGTGGGGTACGAGCAGTACTTC
CASSEQGVGYEQYF
>TRBV21-1|-|-|TRBJ1-5
TGTGCCAGCAGCAATAAGAGGGGGCGGGATCAGCCCCAGCATTTT
CASSNKRGRDQPQHF
>TRBV7-9|TRBD1|few|TRBJ2-3
TGTGCCAGCAGCTTATGGACAGGTGGAGATACGCAGTATTTT
CASSLWTGGDTQYF
>TRBV9|TRBD2|few|TRBJ2-1
TGTGCCAGCAGTCCCACGTGGGGACTAAGGGATGAGCAGTTCTTC
CASSPTWGLRDEQFF
>TRBV7-2|-|few|TRBJ2-5
TGTGCCAGCAGCTTACAGGGTGGAGGGGAGACCCAGTACTTC
CASSLQGGGETQYF
>TRBV7-9|-|few|TRBJ2-7
TGTGCCAGCAGCCCTGGAATAGCGGACTCCTACGAGCAGTACTTC
CASSPGIADSYEQYF
>TRBV28|TRBD2|few|TRBJ2-7
TGTGCCAGCAGTCCCTCGACTAGCGGTCTGGCCGAGCAGTACTTC
CASSPSTSGLAEQYF
>TRBV4-2|-|-|TRBJ2-2
TGTGCCAGCAGCCCCACCCCGGGGATGAACACCGGGGAGCTGTTTTTT
CASSPTPGMNTGELFF
>TRBV7-9|TRBD1|-|TRBJ1-2
TGTGCCAGCAGCTTAGGCCCGACAGGGAACTATGGCTACACCTTC
CASSLGPTGNYGYTF
>TRBV27|-|-|TRBJ1-2
TGTGCCAGCAGTTTAAGGGGGGGAGGGAACTATGGCTACACCTTC
CASSLRGGGNYGYTF
>TRBV29-1|-|few|TRBJ2-5
TGCAGCCTTAGCCGACAAGAGACCCAGTACTTC
CSLSRQETQYF
>TRBV6-6|TRBD1|few|TRBJ1-2
TGTGCCAGCAGTATCGACAGGGGTGGCTACACCTTC
CASSIDRGGYTF
>TRBV27|-|-|TRBJ2-1
TGTGCCAGCAGTTTCCGCCGGGGGGCCCACTTGGAAAGTGGGCAGTTCTTC
CASSFRRGAHLESGQFF
>TRBV5-1|-|-|TRBJ1-1
TGCGCCAGCAGCTTCAAGGAGGAAGCTTTCTTT
CASSFKEEAFF
>TRBV18|TRBD2|-|TRBJ2-1
TGTGCCAGCTCACCAAGCGGGGGGGCCTACAATGAGCAGTTCTTC
CASSPSGGAYNEQFF
>TRBV6-1|-|-|TRBJ2-7
TGTGCCAGCAGAAATGTCGGCGAGCAGTACTTC
CASRNVGEQYF
>TRBV30|-|-|TRBJ1-3
TGTGCCTGGAGACTTCTAATAGCCGGCTCTGGAAACACCATATATTTT
CAWRLLIAGSGNTIYF
>TRBV7-9|TRBD1|-|TRBJ2-7
TGTGCCAGCAGCACAGGACAGGGGAGCTACGAGCAGTACTTC
CASSTGQGSYEQYF
>TRBV7-7|TRBD2|-|TRBJ2-5
TGTGCCGTGGGGCAAGCGGGAGGTCGAACGGGAGAGACCCAGTACTTC
CAVGQAGGRTGETQYF
>TRBV19|-|-|TRBJ2-2
TGTGCCAGTAGTCCGGACAGTCCCACCGGGGAGCTGTTTTTT
CASSPDSPTGELFF
>TRBV5-1|-|-|TRBJ1-1
TGCGCCAGCAGCTTGGCCGACACTGAAGCTTTCTTT
CASSLADTEAFF
>TRBV5-4|-|few|TRBJ1-1
TGTGCCAGCAGCTCAGAACGTCATTACACTGAAGCTTTCTTT
CASSSERHYTEAFF
>TRBV5-1|TRBD2|few|TRBJ2-5
TGCGCCAGCAGCAAGGGGCTAGCGGGGGTAGGGGAGACCCAGTACTTC
CASSKGLAGVGETQYF
>TRBV6-4|TRBD1|few|TRBJ1-2
TGTGCCAGCAGCGCGGACAGGGGCTATGGCTACACCTTC
CASSADRGYGYTF
>TRBV11-2|-|-|TRBJ2-3
TGTGCCAGCAGCCCACAGGGTTTCACAGATACGCAGTATTTT
CASSPQGFTDTQYF
>TRBV2|TRBD1|few|TRBJ1-4
TGTGCTAGCAGTACAGGGGGCATGGATGAAAAACTGTTTTTT
CASSTGGMDEKLFF
>TRBV18|TRBD1|-|TRBJ2-7
TGTGCCAGCTCACTGGGACAGGGCTACGAGCAGTACTTC
CASSLGQGYEQYF
>TRBV11-2|TRBD1|few|TRBJ2-1
TGTGCCAGCAGCCAAACAGGGGTCAATGAGCAGTTCTTC
CASSQTGVNEQFF
>TRBV10-3|TRBD2|-|TRBJ2-1
TGTGCCATCAGTGGGGGTTTCGGGCTAGCGGGGGGGGAGCAGTTCTTC
CAISGGFGLAGGEQFF
>TRBV7-8|-|-|TRBJ1-2
TGTGCCAGCAGCAAGCGGGGGCGGTTGATGCCTCCCTATGGCTACACCTTC
CASSKRGRLMPPYGYTF
>TRBV7-2|TRBD2|-|TRBJ2-1
TGTGCCAGCAGCCCGGTCGGGACTAGTTCCCTGAGCTCCTACAATGAGCAGTTCTTC
CASSPVGTSSLSSYNEQFF
>TRBV6-5|-|few|TRBJ1-2
TGTGCCAGCAGCTCATTACAGGGAGCGCGGGGCTACACCTTC
CASSSLQGARGYTF
>TRBV2|-|-|TRBJ1-1
TGTGCCAGCAGTGAACACAGAAAAGCTTTCTTT
CASSEHRKAFF
>TRBV11-1|TRBD2|few|TRBJ2-4
TGTGCCAGCAGCCCTACTAGCGGGAGCTTCAACATTCAGTACTTC
CASSPTSGSFNIQYF
>TRBV7-9|TRBD1|few|TRBJ2-6
TGTGCCAGCAGCCGCCAACCGGGACAGGGCTCTGGGGCCAACGTCCTGACTTTC
CASSRQPGQGSGANVLTF
>TRBV5-1|-|-|TRBJ2-7
TGCGCCAGCAGCTTGGGTAGGGGACTCTCCGAGCAGTACTTC
CASSLGRGLSEQYF
>TRBV7-9|-|few|TRBJ1-5
TGTGCCAGCAGCCTACCGGACGGGGCCCAGCATTTT
CASSLPDGAQHF
>TRBV7-9|-|few|TRBJ1-2
TGTGCCAGCAGCTTAGAGACAGGATATGGCTACACCTTC
CASSLETGYGYTF
>TRBV6-1|-|few|TRBJ1-2
TGTGCCAGCAGTGAAGTGGGGCGGGGTGCCTATGGCTACACCTTC
CASSEVGRGAYGYTF